This note documents a single T cell receptor (beta chain) sequence. Its matching antigen is unknown. The sample is drawn from a study of T cell responses to AZD1222 COVID-19 vaccine. Study observations and caveats: Clonal diversity may have been underestimated in mostly white British donors.

Germline V CDR1 and CDR2: SGHTS, YDEGEE. Unmatched junction bases numbered 6, after V lost 0 bases and J lost 4 bases. The CDR3 has 16 amino acids. The table came from immunoSEQ multiplex PCR; TCRdb's copy has only in-frame clones and leaves some out. The table has 70,000 or so clones, 85% to 90% seen once. The chain links TRBV5-8 to TRBJ2-1; 8 nucleotides line up with TRBD1. This sample comprised peripheral blood, obtained on day 0 of AZD1222 vaccination. The source of this sequence is an adult in good health. The CDR3: CASSLAQGARYNEQFF. CDR3 DNA sequence: TGTGCCAGCAGCTTGGCCCAGGGGGCGAGGTACAATGAGCAGTTCTTC.